Below are 9 T cell receptor beta chains sequenced from a single sample in a study of T cells after posttransplantation cyclophosphamide. The table came from immunoSEQ multiplex PCR; TCRdb's copy has only in-frame clones and leaves some out. The sample contains roughly 18,000 clones, roughly 80% of which appear only once. The sequencing input was memory CD4+ T cells sorted from blood. Receptors were obtained from a man younger than 40 in good health and a related stem cell transplant donor.

The rearrangement joins TRBV6-1 to TRBJ1-5, with D possibly matching TRBD1 (5 bases). Trimming took off 0 bases at V and 7 bases at J, with 13 bases between the two ends. Germline-derived CDR1 and CDR2 are MNHNS and SASEGT. This CDR3 has 15 residues. CDR3 in amino acids: CASSEAGGMQQPQHF. CDR3 bases: TGTGCCAGCAGTGAAGCGGGGGGGATGCAACAGCCCCAGCATTTT.

The J gene is TRBJ2-5, the V gene TRBV5-1; TRBD2 aligns across 10 bases. Germline loops: CDR1 SGHRS, CDR2 YFSETQ. J was trimmed by 5 bases and V by 4 bases; bases with no gene match: 5. The CDR3 covers 14 residues. DNA for the CDR3: TGCGCCAGCAGCACTACTAGCGGGGAGGAGACCCAGTACTTC. Translation gives CASSTTSGEETQYF.

The J gene is TRBJ2-5, the V gene TRBV5-4, with TRBD2 identical over 8 bases. The germline V gene encodes CDR1 SGHNT and CDR2 YYREEE (reference sequence). V lost 4 bases and J lost 2; bases outside the gene matches: 7. CDR3 length: 15 amino acids. CDR3 region: CASSPIAGRQETQYF. The CDR3 region has the DNA TGTGCCAGCAGCCCCATAGCGGGGAGACAAGAGACCCAGTACTTC.

The V and J genes are TRBV11-2 and TRBJ2-5; 9 positions agree with TRBD2. CDR3 length: 15 amino acids. With 3 bases clipped from V and 3 bases from J, the junction kept 5 bases outside the gene matches. CDR1 and CDR2 from the germline V gene are SGHAT and FQNNGV. CDR3 DNA: TGTGCCAGCAGCTTTCGGGGACTAGCTAAAGAGACCCAGTACTTC. Translation gives CASSFRGLAKETQYF.

The chain recombines TRBV9 with TRBJ2-1, with 8 bases fitting TRBD1. The J segment lost 8 bases and the V segment lost 1 base, leaving 2 bases of the junction unmatched. Germline CDR1 and CDR2: SGDLS and YYNGEE. This CDR3 has 13 amino acids. CDR3 residues: CASSVQGAYEQFF. Here the CDR3 DNA reads TGTGCCAGCAGCGTACAGGGGGCGTATGAGCAGTTCTTC.

V usage is TRBV5-1 and J usage is TRBJ2-1; D uncertain. CDR1 is SGHRS, CDR2 YFSETQ, per germline. The CDR3 covers 13 residues. Trimming pared 4 bases from V and 16 bases from J, leaving 21 bases between. The CDR3 spells CASSEPEALTFFF. CDR3 nucleotides: TGCGCCAGCAGCGAGCCCGAAGCTCTTACCTTTTTCTTC.

The chain uses TRBV21-1 and TRBJ1-1; the DNA was not used to check the table's D call, TRBD1. TRBV21-1 is a recognized pseudogene. CDR3 size: 14 residues. The CDR3 DNA reads TGTGCCAGCAACATAAGGACAGGGGGCACTGAAGCTTTCTTT. Protein: CASNIRTGGTEAFF.

The chain links TRBV2 to TRBJ1-1; D possibly corresponds to TRBD1 (5 bases). The CDR3 is made up of 13 amino acids. From germline, CDR1 is SNHLY and CDR2 FYNNEI. V was cut by 5 bases and J by 4 bases, with 11 bases left in between. CDR3: CASSLREGTEAFF. The CDR3 DNA reads as TGTGCCAGCAGTCTCAGGGAGGGCACTGAAGCTTTCTTT.

The chain employs TRBV28 and TRBJ2-5; D call uncertain. With 3 bases removed from V and 7 bases from J, the gap between germline ends came to 12 bases. In germline, CDR1 is MDHEN, CDR2 SYDVKM. The CDR3 runs to 13 residues. The CDR3 sequence is CASSFNRVLTQYF. CDR3 coding DNA: TGTGCCAGCAGTTTTAATCGGGTCCTGACCCAGTACTTC.